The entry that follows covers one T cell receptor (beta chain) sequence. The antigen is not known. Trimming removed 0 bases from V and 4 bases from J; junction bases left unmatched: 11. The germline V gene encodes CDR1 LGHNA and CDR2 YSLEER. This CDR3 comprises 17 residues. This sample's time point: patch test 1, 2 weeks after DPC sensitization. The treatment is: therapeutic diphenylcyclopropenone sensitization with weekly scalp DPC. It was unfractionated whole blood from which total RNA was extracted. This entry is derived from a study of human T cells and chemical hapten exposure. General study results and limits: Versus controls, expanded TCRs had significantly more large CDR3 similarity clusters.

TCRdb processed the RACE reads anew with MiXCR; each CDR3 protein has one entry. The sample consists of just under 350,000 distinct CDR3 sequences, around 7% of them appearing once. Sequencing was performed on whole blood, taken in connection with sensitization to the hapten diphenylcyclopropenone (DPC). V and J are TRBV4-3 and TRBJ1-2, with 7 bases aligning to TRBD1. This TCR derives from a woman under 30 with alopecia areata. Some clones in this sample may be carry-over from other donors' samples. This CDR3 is CASSQEVTGEVSYGYTF. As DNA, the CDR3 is TGCGCCAGCAGCCAAGAAGTCACAGGGGAAGTCAGCTATGGCTACACCTTC.